The present T cell receptor (beta chain) was sequenced within a study of blood T cell repertoires in COVID-19. At the level of the study: Both acute and convalescent COVID-19 samples were obtained from the United States, Italy and Spain.

The length of the CDR3 is 12 residues. With 5 bases removed from V and 4 bases from J, the gap between germline ends came to 8 bases. Profiled with immunoSEQ multiplex PCR; TCRdb holds only in-frame clones, not every one. The sample lists 50,000 to 65,000 clones, roughly 90% occurring once. The chain employs TRBV12-3 or TRBV12-4 and TRBJ1-2; no definite D call. The specimen sequenced was peripheral blood. The sequence was obtained from a man in his fifties with active COVID-19. The CDR3 DNA reads TGTGCCAGCAGTCCCTATGGCTATGGCTACACCTTC. Translation gives CASSPYGYGYTF.